Following are 21 T cell receptor beta chains from one sample sequenced in a study of memory CD4+ T cells and cytomegalovirus serostatus. Libraries were prepared by immunoSEQ multiplex PCR; TCRdb keeps only in-frame clonotypes and omits some of them. The sample consists of around 45,000 clones, less than 85% of them appearing once. Single viable CD3+CD4+CD8-CD45RO+ cells were sorted as the memory CD4+ T cells. The sample consisted of memory CD4+ T cells from blood. The receptors stem from an adult in good health and CMV-seronegative.

The chain is built from TRBV5-6 and TRBJ2-7, with D perhaps matching TRBD1 (5 bases). The CDR3 is 11 residues long. Germline values: CDR1 SGHDT, CDR2 YYEEEE. Between the trimmed V and J ends, which lost 7 bases and 5 bases, there was a span of 10 bases. CDR3 nucleotides: TGTGCCAGCCAAAAGGACAACGAGCAGTACTTC. Translated, it gives CASQKDNEQYF.

The chain employs TRBV6-5 and TRBJ1-6, with D possibly TRBD1 on 6 matching bases. Germline CDR1 reads MNHEY; CDR2 reads SVGAGI. This CDR3 is built from 14 residues. V shed 6 bases and J shed 9 bases, with 15 bases lying between them. CDR3 sequence: CASRRTGLSSPLHF. In DNA, the CDR3 is TGTGCCAGCAGGCGAACAGGGTTGAGTTCACCCCTCCACTTT.

The V and J genes are TRBV5-4 and TRBJ1-4; D gene unclear. The V gene's germline CDR1 is SGHNT and CDR2 YYREEE (reference sequence). The CDR3 is 13 amino acids. Deletions cut 0 bases from V and 4 bases from J, with 4 bases between. CDR3 loop: CASSLDFNEKLFF. CDR3 DNA: TGTGCCAGCAGCTTGGATTTTAATGAAAAACTGTTTTTT. Combining the CDR3 with reference TRBV5-4 and TRBJ1-4 gives the whole variable domain ETGVTQSPTHLIKTRGQQVTLRCSSQSGHNTVSWYQQALGQGPQFIFQYYREEENGRGNFPPRFSGLQFPNYSSELNVNALELDDSALYLCASSLDFNEKLFFGSGTQLSVL.

The rearrangement joins TRBV5-1 to TRBJ2-4, with 9 bases aligning to TRBD1. CDR1 and CDR2 from the germline V gene are SGHRS and YFSETQ. V gave up 1 base and J gave up 1 base; unmatched junction bases: 15. CDR3 length equals 20 residues. CDR3 DNA sequence: TGCGCCAGCAGCTTGAGTTACGCTGCTGGGACAGGGAGGGCCAAAAACATTCAGTACTTC. Its protein product is CASSLSYAAGTGRAKNIQYF.

This clone was found once. The J gene is TRBJ1-5, the V gene TRBV7-2; tentatively, D is TRBD1 (5 bases). The CDR3 is 13 amino acids. Germline CDR1 and CDR2: SGHTA and FQGNSA. V shed 3 bases and J shed 9 bases, with 12 bases lying between them. The CDR3 here is CASSLRRGAPQHF. As DNA, the CDR3 is TGTGCCAGCAGCTTGAGGAGGGGCGCGCCCCAGCATTTT.

The J gene is TRBJ2-7, the V gene TRBV11-3; D tentatively fits TRBD1 or TRBD2 (5 bases each). CDR3 length equals 14 residues. V was clipped by 5 bases and J by 5 bases, with 16 bases between them. Germline lookup yields CDR1 SGHNT and CDR2 YENEEA. In DNA, the CDR3 is TGTGCCAGCAGCCTCTCGTTCAGGGACGACGAGCAGTACTTC. Translated, it gives CASSLSFRDDEQYF.

The CDR3 loop reads CASSQQGTDTQYF. The CDR3 DNA reads TGCGCCAGCAGCCAGCAGGGGACAGATACGCAGTATTTT. This chain links TRBV5-1 with TRBJ2-3; weak D call: TRBD1 (6 bases). Germline CDR1 reads SGHRS; CDR2 reads YFSETQ. The V and J ends lost 4 bases and 3 bases respectively, with 9 bases between them. The CDR3 contains 13 residues.

This chain links TRBV4-2 with TRBJ2-3; D may correspond to TRBD1 or TRBD2 (5 bases each). Germline loops: CDR1 LGHNA, CDR2 YNFKEQ. The CDR3 covers 14 residues. The germline V and J ends were trimmed by 7 bases and 7 bases, with 18 bases remaining between them. The CDR3 DNA follows: TGTGCCAGCACCGGACTCGAGACAGACCATACGCAGTATTTT. Translated, it gives CASTGLETDHTQYF.

A word on this clone: At one end the junction does not follow the germline gene, possibly because of a read error. V usage is TRBV4-1 and J usage is TRBJ2-7; 8 bases are shared with TRBD2. The germline V gene has CDR1 MGHRA and CDR2 YSYEKL. The length of the CDR3 is 15 residues. As DNA, the CDR3 is TGCGCCAGCAGTCAAGCGGAGACTAGCGCCTACGAGCAGTACTTC. This sequence encodes CASSQAETSAYEQYF.

The V gene is TRBV11-3, the J gene TRBJ2-2; weak D call: TRBD2 (5 bases). Germline loops: CDR1 SGHNT, CDR2 YENEEA. Trimming removed 8 bases from V and 4 bases from J, with 11 bases in between. The CDR3 runs 13 residues. CDR3 nucleotide sequence: TGTGCCAGCGGAGCTGAGGGCACCGGGGAGCTGTTTTTT. This sequence encodes CASGAEGTGELFF.

J is TRBJ1-1 and V is TRBV7-8; D not certain. The CDR3 loop spans 13 amino acids. V lost 5 bases, J lost 5 bases, and 12 bases lay in between. Germline V gene lookup returns CDR1 SGHVS and CDR2 FQNEAQ. The CDR3: CASSRRTMTEAFF. CDR3 sequence (DNA): TGTGCCAGCAGCCGACGGACGATGACTGAAGCTTTCTTT.

V is TRBV19 and J is TRBJ2-4; 10 bases line up with TRBD1. The CDR3 contains 16 residues. The germline gives CDR1 LNHDA, CDR2 SQIVND (reference sequence). With 5 bases clipped from V and 9 bases from J, the junction kept 13 bases outside the gene matches. The CDR3 bases are TGTGCCAGTAGTGGGCGGACAGGGGGGAATCTGGGCATTCAGTACTTC. Translation gives CASSGRTGGNLGIQYF. Full variable domain (outside the CDR3, taken from reference TRBV19 and TRBJ2-4): DGGITQSPKYLFRKEGQNVTLSCEQNLNHDAMYWYRQDPGQGLRLIYYSQIVNDFQKGDIAEGYSVSREKKESFPLTVTSAQKNPTAFYLCASSGRTGGNLGIQYFGAGTRLSVL.

This chain links TRBV5-1 with TRBJ1-2, with D maybe TRBD1 (5 bases). Germline CDR1 SGHRS, CDR2 YFSETQ. V gave up 0 bases and J gave up 2 bases, with 8 bases separating them. The CDR3 consists of 14 residues. The CDR3: CASSLGGLNYGYTF. The CDR3 DNA reads as TGCGCCAGCAGCTTGGGGGGGTTAAACTATGGCTACACCTTC.

The CDR3 sequence is CASSPGQGRNYEQYF. Here the CDR3 DNA reads TGCGCCAGCAGCCCGGGACAGGGGAGAAACTACGAGCAGTACTTC. The rearrangement links TRBV5-1 to TRBJ2-7, with TRBD1 matching 10 bases. Unmatched junction bases numbered 7, after V lost 4 bases and J lost 3 bases. The CDR3 is 15 amino acids. Germline V gene data show CDR1 as SGHRS and CDR2 as YFSETQ.

The chain joins TRBV19 to TRBJ1-4, with TRBD1 matching 7 bases. Germline V gene sequence: CDR1 LNHDA, CDR2 SQIVND (reference sequence). The CDR3 runs 14 residues. V dropped 6 bases and J dropped 6; count of bases not matched to a gene: 7. The CDR3 bases are TGTGCCAGTAGCCGGGACAGCCAATATGAAAAACTGTTTTTT. This gives the protein CASSRDSQYEKLFF.

The rearrangement links TRBV4-1 to TRBJ1-4, with unresolved D. V was trimmed by 3 bases and J by 5 bases, leaving 16 bases between them. The CDR3 sequence is 16 residues long. The V gene's germline CDR1 is MGHRA and CDR2 YSYEKL. CDR3 residues: CASSHLLRRENEKLFF. CDR3 bases: TGCGCCAGCAGCCACCTCCTCAGGCGGGAAAATGAAAAACTGTTTTTT.

The table lists this clone with a few counts. The chain combines TRBV2 with TRBJ2-7, with D unclear. The CDR3 has 12 residues. Trimming stripped 5 bases from V and 6 bases from J, with 11 bases between. Germline CDR1 and CDR2: SNHLY and FYNNEI. CDR3 bases: TGTGCCAGCAGTCCCGACATCGGCGAGCAGTACTTC. This translates into CASSPDIGEQYF.

V usage is TRBV6-1 and J usage is TRBJ2-2; 10 bases map to TRBD1. Germline V lookup: CDR1 MNHNS, CDR2 SASEGT. The V gene end was trimmed by 6 bases and the J gene end by 4 bases; junction bases not matched to a gene: 5. The CDR3 is made up of 15 amino acids. The CDR3 DNA follows: TGTGCCAGCAGGATGGGACAGGGGATCACCGGGGAGCTGTTTTTT. Encoded protein: CASRMGQGITGELFF.

The chain recombines TRBV5-1 with TRBJ2-1; D not certain. Germline V gene data show CDR1 as SGHRS and CDR2 as YFSETQ. The CDR3 sequence is 15 residues long. With 0 bases removed from V and 2 bases from J, the gap between germline ends came to 9 bases. This CDR3 is CASSLGGSTYNEQFF. CDR3 DNA sequence: TGCGCCAGCAGCTTGGGCGGAAGTACCTACAATGAGCAGTTCTTC.

The V call is TRBV7-2, the J call TRBJ2-1, with 8 bases aligning to TRBD2. This CDR3 is built from 16 residues. Germline V gene sequence: CDR1 SGHTA, CDR2 FQGNSA. The junction had 6 bases not matched to a gene; V was cut back by 2 bases and J by 3 bases. CDR3 in amino acids: CASSLTPGLDYNEQFF. CDR3 bases: TGTGCCAGCAGCTTAACTCCGGGACTAGACTACAATGAGCAGTTCTTC.

The rearrangement joins TRBV6-6 to TRBJ2-5; D remains ambiguous. V lost 5 bases, J lost 0 bases, and 7 bases lay in between. This CDR3 region has 13 residues. Germline V gene data show CDR1 as MNHNY and CDR2 as SVGAGI (reference sequence). The CDR3 coding sequence is TGTGCCAGCAGTAGAGCCCACCAAGAGACCCAGTACTTC. As protein: CASSRAHQETQYF.